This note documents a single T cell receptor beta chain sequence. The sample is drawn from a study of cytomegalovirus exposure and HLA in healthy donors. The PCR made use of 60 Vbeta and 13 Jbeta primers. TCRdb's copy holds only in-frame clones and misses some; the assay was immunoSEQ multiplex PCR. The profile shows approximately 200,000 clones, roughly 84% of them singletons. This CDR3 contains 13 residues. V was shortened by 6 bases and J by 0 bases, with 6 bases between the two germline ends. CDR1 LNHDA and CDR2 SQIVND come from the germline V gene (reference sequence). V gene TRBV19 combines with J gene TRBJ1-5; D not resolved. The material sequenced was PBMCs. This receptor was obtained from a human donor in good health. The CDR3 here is CASRAYSNQPQHF. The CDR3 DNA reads TGTGCCAGTAGAGCATATAGCAATCAGCCCCAGCATTTT. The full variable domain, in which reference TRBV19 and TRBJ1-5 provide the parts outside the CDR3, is DGGITQSPKYLFRKEGQNVTLSCEQNLNHDAMYWYRQDPGQGLRLIYYSQIVNDFQKGDIAEGYSVSREKKESFPLTVTSAQKNPTAFYLCASRAYSNQPQHFGDGTRLSIL.